Detailed here is one TCR beta chain. Antigen specificity is unknown. J was trimmed by 9 bases and V by 5 bases; bases with no gene match: 4. This CDR3 is 14 amino acids long. Next came a second PCR, run for roughly 6 to 11 cycles, which used a sample-barcoded 5' primer along with a J-beta primer mix. TCRdb re-analysed the 5' RACE reads in MiXCR, keeping a single row per CDR3 protein. The sample lists fewer than 800,000 distinct CDR3 sequences; roughly 25% were seen once. The data stem from a study of blood T cells in healthy people across ages. Notes on the study in general: It was not possible, with unsorted PBMCs, to conclusively compare naive and antigen-experienced cells.

The study recruited healthy Caucasian donors from Russia who were aged roughly 6 to 90. This same sample was also part of a study on T cells of mothers and their children. That paper adds: Per child, 2.5 million to 3.5 million TCR beta CDR3 reads were obtained, against over 9.5 million per mother.

The sample was blood. The TCR was taken from a boy aged 5-17 years in good health. The rearrangement links TRBV12-3 or TRBV12-4 to TRBJ2-2, with TRBD2 identical over 12 bases. This CDR3 is CASSRLAGARELFF. The CDR3 DNA follows: TGTGCCAGCAGTAGACTAGCGGGGGCCCGGGAGCTGTTTTTT.